This TCR beta chain was captured in a study of blood T cells in healthy people across ages. The study, taken as a whole, reports: Roughly linear declines in TCR beta diversity per million T cells occurred with age.

A second about 6 to 12 cycle PCR used barcoded and J-beta primers. Every cDNA molecule carried a tag from a template-switch adaptor bearing 12 random nucleotides. MiXCR, applied by TCRdb to the 5' RACE reads, yields one record per CDR3 protein. Here the sample spans more than 800,000 distinct CDR3 sequences, 25% to 35% being singletons. This clonotype was counted a few times. Its cognate antigen is unknown. Each donor gave approximately 9.5 milliliters of peripheral blood. A minimum of 6.5 million PBMCs was isolated per sample. Germline V gives CDR1 MNHEY, CDR2 SVGEGT. The trim removed 5 bases at V and 5 bases at J, leaving 16 bases unmatched. CDR3 length: 17 residues.

V and J are TRBV6-2 or TRBV6-3 and TRBJ2-5; TRBD2 matches 8 bases. Sequencing was done on a sample of blood. This clonotype originated in a woman aged 80 or over in good health. The CDR3 DNA sequence: TGTGCCAGCAGTCGCCCCCTTAGAAGCGGCGGGGGGGAGACCCAGTACTTC. It is translated as CASSRPLRSGGGETQYF.